This T cell receptor (beta chain) was recovered during a study of blood T cell repertoires in COVID-19. Study background: PBMCs, B-cell-depleted T cells, or T cells provided the cDNA or gDNA that made up the material.

The germline CDR1 and CDR2 sequences are MDHEN and SYDVKM. This CDR3 spans 15 amino acids. The germline V and J ends were trimmed by 7 bases and 0 bases, with 13 bases remaining between them. Repertoires were generated with immunoSEQ multiplex PCR, while TCRdb's copy carries only in-frame clones and drops some. The table has fewer than 250,000 clones, 70% to 90% seen once. The rearrangement joins TRBV28 to TRBJ1-5; weak D call: TRBD1 (5 bases). Source material: peripheral blood. This clonotype was obtained from a man aged 25 to 45 with acute or convalescent COVID-19. CDR3 sequence: CASTGHSPSNQPQHF. As DNA, the CDR3 is TGTGCCAGCACAGGACACAGTCCTAGCAATCAGCCCCAGCATTTT.